The 21 T cell receptor beta chains presented below share a single source sample, sequenced in a study of vaccination effects on CD4 cells after COVID-19. Using immunoSEQ multiplex PCR, the repertoire was profiled, and TCRdb retains in-frame clones only, with some absent. The data hold around 44,000 clones, with less than 85% observed a single time. Culturing for about ten days preceded CD4+ T cell isolation. PCR showed that the person got SARS-CoV-2 infection at some point between March and December 2020. Subjects were given two BNT162b2 or mRNA-1273 vaccine doses. Their antigen targets remain unknown. The sample consisted of CD4+ T cells from PBMCs cultured without peptide, taken after COVID-19 vaccination. All receptors derive from a human donor who had a prior SARS-CoV-2 infection.

The chain joins TRBV7-2 to TRBJ2-3, with 7 bases fitting TRBD2. The J segment lost 4 bases and the V segment lost 4 bases, leaving 8 bases of the junction unmatched. There are 15 residues in the CDR3. CDR1 and CDR2 (germline): SGHTA, FQGNSA. The CDR3 nucleotides are TGTGCCAGCAGCTCGCCTAAGACTAGCCCAGATACGCAGTATTTT. Its protein is CASSSPKTSPDTQYF.

The rearrangement links TRBV9 to TRBJ2-5; possible D gene TRBD1, 5 bases. V shed 0 bases and J shed 5 bases, with 8 bases lying between them. The CDR3 has 13 residues. Per germline, CDR1 SGDLS and CDR2 YYNGEE. CDR3 in DNA: TGTGCCAGCAGCGTAGAAGGGGCCGAGACCCAGTACTTC. This sequence encodes CASSVEGAETQYF.

This clone was picked up a small number of times. The chain joins TRBV5-4 to TRBJ1-2, with 8 positions matching TRBD1. Germline V gives CDR1 SGHNT, CDR2 YYREEE (reference sequence). With V trimmed by 4 bases and J by 4 bases, 9 bases remained unmatched. This CDR3 is built from 15 residues. The CDR3 DNA reads as TGTGCCAGCAGCCCCCGGGACAGGAGAACCTATGGCTACACCTTC. Amino acids: CASSPRDRRTYGYTF.

The chain links TRBV6-2 or TRBV6-3 to TRBJ2-4, with D possibly being TRBD1 or TRBD2 (6 bases each). Germline lookup yields CDR1 MNHEY and CDR2 SVGEGT. V lost 5 bases to trimming and J lost 7 bases, with 12 bases between them. The CDR3 length is 13 residues. CDR3 region: CASSGQGRNIQYF. DNA of the CDR3: TGTGCCAGCAGTGGGCAGGGGAGGAACATTCAGTACTTC.

The chain is built from TRBV7-2 and TRBJ2-7; no definite D call. Germline V gives CDR1 SGHTA, CDR2 FQGNSA. V was trimmed by 5 bases and J by 4 bases, leaving 12 bases between them. This CDR3 is 13 amino acids long. As DNA, the CDR3 is TGTGCCAGCAGCCTTCCAAGGCTGTACGAGCAGTACTTC. Protein: CASSLPRLYEQYF.

The V and J genes are TRBV6-6 and TRBJ2-2; maybe TRBD2 (5 bases). Germline V lookup: CDR1 MNHNY, CDR2 SVGAGI (reference sequence). The CDR3 extends over 15 amino acids. Trimming stripped 7 bases from V and 4 bases from J, with 16 bases between. As DNA, the CDR3 is TGTGCCAGCACCCCTATGCGCGGAGGCACCGGGGAGCTGTTTTTT. Translated: CASTPMRGGTGELFF.

The V and J genes are TRBV2 and TRBJ2-2, with 7 bases aligning to TRBD1. The length of the CDR3 is 14 residues. The germline gives CDR1 SNHLY, CDR2 FYNNEI. V shed 6 bases and J 2 bases; nucleotides not matched to a gene: 3. The CDR3 protein is CASSDRVNTGELFF. The CDR3 nucleotides read TGTGCCAGCAGCGACAGGGTTAACACCGGGGAGCTGTTTTTT.

The gene calls are TRBV2 and TRBJ2-5, with D maybe TRBD1 (5 bases). The CDR3 consists of 12 residues. The germline V and J ends were trimmed by 3 bases and 5 bases, with 7 bases remaining between them. The V gene's germline CDR1 is SNHLY and CDR2 FYNNEI. The CDR3 protein is CASSENRETQYF. Written as DNA, the CDR3 is TGTGCCAGCAGTGAGAACAGGGAGACCCAGTACTTC.

This clone was counted a single time. This chain connects TRBV27 to TRBJ1-1, with D possibly TRBD1 on 5 matching bases. V lost 0 bases, J lost 4 bases, and 21 bases lay in between. CDR3 length: 18 amino acids. Germline CDR1 reads MNHEY; CDR2 reads SMNVEV (reference sequence). CDR3 sequence: CASSLSSGGQGWGTEAFF. The DNA for the CDR3 is TGTGCCAGCAGTTTATCATCCGGGGGTCAGGGATGGGGCACTGAAGCTTTCTTT.

This clone was seen a few times. The chain has TRBV5-1 and TRBJ1-1, with TRBD1 matching 7 bases. Germline CDR1 SGHRS, CDR2 YFSETQ. With V trimmed by 2 bases and J by 5 bases, 9 bases remained unmatched. This CDR3 region has 15 residues. This CDR3 is CASSFSGGSSTEAFF. The CDR3 DNA follows: TGCGCCAGCAGCTTTTCAGGGGGAAGTTCTACTGAAGCTTTCTTT.

This sequence joins TRBV19 and TRBJ2-3; D is perhaps TRBD1 (5 bases). The CDR3 length is 13 residues. Germline V gives CDR1 LNHDA, CDR2 SQIVND (reference sequence). The V end was cut by 6 bases, the J end by 3 bases, with 10 bases between. CDR3 amino acids: CASRSQGTDTQYF. The DNA of the CDR3 is TGTGCCAGTAGATCCCAGGGAACAGATACGCAGTATTTT.

The gene calls are TRBV6-5 and TRBJ1-2; D is uncertain. V lost 0 bases, J lost 7 bases, and 9 bases lay in between. CDR1 and CDR2 from the germline V gene are MNHEY and SVGAGI. The CDR3 totals 13 residues. CDR3 DNA sequence: TGTGCCAGCAGTTACTCGAGTGGGTTTGGCTACACCTTC. It specifies CASSYSSGFGYTF.

This clone was counted a single time. The chain uses TRBV4-1 and TRBJ2-5; tentative D call: TRBD1 (6 bases). CDR1 and CDR2 from the germline V gene are MGHRA and YSYEKL. The CDR3 consists of 16 residues. Trimming cost V 1 base and J 2 bases, with 14 bases left between them. The CDR3 DNA is TGCGCCAGCAGCCAAGGGTGGGGCAGGGGTCAAGAGACCCAGTACTTC. Protein: CASSQGWGRGQETQYF.

This chain joins TRBV5-1 and TRBJ1-2, with D tentatively TRBD1 (5 bases). The germline CDR1 and CDR2 sequences are SGHRS and YFSETQ. V was clipped by 5 bases and J by 1 base, with 12 bases between them. CDR3 length equals 14 residues. The CDR3 protein is CASSWLGDNYGYTF. The CDR3 nucleotides read TGCGCCAGCAGTTGGTTAGGGGATAACTATGGCTACACCTTC.

This chain joins TRBV4-2 and TRBJ1-5; D not certain. V dropped 0 bases and J dropped 0 bases, with 9 bases sitting between them. The germline V gene encodes CDR1 LGHNA and CDR2 YNFKEQ. The CDR3 is made up of 16 amino acids. The CDR3 DNA is TGTGCCAGCAGCCAAGAGAGGACTTATAGCAATCAGCCCCAGCATTTT. Translation: CASSQERTYSNQPQHF.

The chain couples TRBV11-3 to TRBJ1-3; D is unresolved. Germline assignment: CDR1 SGHNT and CDR2 YENEEA. V gave up 5 bases and J gave up 2 bases, with 13 bases separating them. This CDR3 has 15 residues. The CDR3 region is CASSLVGVAGNTIYF. In DNA, the CDR3 is TGTGCCAGCAGCCTGGTTGGGGTAGCTGGAAACACCATATATTTT.

This CDR3 reads CASRQGAYNEQFF. CDR3 nucleotide sequence: TGTGCCAGCAGACAGGGGGCTTACAATGAGCAGTTCTTC. The chain combines TRBV12-3 or TRBV12-4 with TRBJ2-1, with 9 bases fitting TRBD1. This CDR3 comprises 13 residues. V shed 6 bases and J 4 bases; nucleotides not matched to a gene: 1.

The V gene is TRBV5-4, the J gene TRBJ2-5; 10 bases fit TRBD2. Unmatched junction bases numbered 14, after V lost 4 bases and J lost 5 bases. CDR3 length: 17 amino acids. The germline gives CDR1 SGHNT, CDR2 YYREEE (reference sequence). Written as DNA, the CDR3 is TGTGCCAGCAGCGATGCTGCTAGCGGGGGCCGCAGGGAGACCCAGTACTTC. It codes for CASSDAASGGRRETQYF. Full variable domain (outside the CDR3, taken from reference TRBV5-4 and TRBJ2-5): ETGVTQSPTHLIKTRGQQVTLRCSSQSGHNTVSWYQQALGQGPQFIFQYYREEENGRGNFPPRFSGLQFPNYSSELNVNALELDDSALYLCASSDAASGGRRETQYFGPGTRLLVL.

This sequence joins TRBV24-1 and TRBJ2-3; possibly TRBD1 for D (6 bases). Germline lookup yields CDR1 KGHDR and CDR2 SFDVKD. This CDR3 is built from 12 residues. V lost 6 bases to trimming and J lost 5 bases, with 8 bases between them. CDR3 bases: TGTGCCACCAGTAGGGGGAGAGATACGCAGTATTTT. Its translation is CATSRGRDTQYF.

The rearrangement joins TRBV18 to TRBJ1-3; the D gene is possibly TRBD1 (5 bases). Trimming pared 2 bases from V and 9 bases from J, leaving 14 bases between. Germline CDR1 reads KGHSH; CDR2 reads LQKENI. CDR3 size: 14 residues. The CDR3 DNA reads TGTGCCAGCTCACCATCGAGAGGGGTGGTCACCATATATTTT. Translated: CASSPSRGVVTIYF.

V gene TRBV10-1 combines with J gene TRBJ2-7; D gene uncertain. Germline V gene data show CDR1 as WNHNN and CDR2 as SYGVQD (reference sequence). V dropped 0 bases and J dropped 0 bases, with 21 bases sitting between them. CDR3 length: 19 residues. The CDR3, as DNA: TGCGCCAGCAGTGAGTCAGTCTCGCCCCCCGTGCGGAACTCCTACGAGCAGTACTTC. It translates to CASSESVSPPVRNSYEQYF.